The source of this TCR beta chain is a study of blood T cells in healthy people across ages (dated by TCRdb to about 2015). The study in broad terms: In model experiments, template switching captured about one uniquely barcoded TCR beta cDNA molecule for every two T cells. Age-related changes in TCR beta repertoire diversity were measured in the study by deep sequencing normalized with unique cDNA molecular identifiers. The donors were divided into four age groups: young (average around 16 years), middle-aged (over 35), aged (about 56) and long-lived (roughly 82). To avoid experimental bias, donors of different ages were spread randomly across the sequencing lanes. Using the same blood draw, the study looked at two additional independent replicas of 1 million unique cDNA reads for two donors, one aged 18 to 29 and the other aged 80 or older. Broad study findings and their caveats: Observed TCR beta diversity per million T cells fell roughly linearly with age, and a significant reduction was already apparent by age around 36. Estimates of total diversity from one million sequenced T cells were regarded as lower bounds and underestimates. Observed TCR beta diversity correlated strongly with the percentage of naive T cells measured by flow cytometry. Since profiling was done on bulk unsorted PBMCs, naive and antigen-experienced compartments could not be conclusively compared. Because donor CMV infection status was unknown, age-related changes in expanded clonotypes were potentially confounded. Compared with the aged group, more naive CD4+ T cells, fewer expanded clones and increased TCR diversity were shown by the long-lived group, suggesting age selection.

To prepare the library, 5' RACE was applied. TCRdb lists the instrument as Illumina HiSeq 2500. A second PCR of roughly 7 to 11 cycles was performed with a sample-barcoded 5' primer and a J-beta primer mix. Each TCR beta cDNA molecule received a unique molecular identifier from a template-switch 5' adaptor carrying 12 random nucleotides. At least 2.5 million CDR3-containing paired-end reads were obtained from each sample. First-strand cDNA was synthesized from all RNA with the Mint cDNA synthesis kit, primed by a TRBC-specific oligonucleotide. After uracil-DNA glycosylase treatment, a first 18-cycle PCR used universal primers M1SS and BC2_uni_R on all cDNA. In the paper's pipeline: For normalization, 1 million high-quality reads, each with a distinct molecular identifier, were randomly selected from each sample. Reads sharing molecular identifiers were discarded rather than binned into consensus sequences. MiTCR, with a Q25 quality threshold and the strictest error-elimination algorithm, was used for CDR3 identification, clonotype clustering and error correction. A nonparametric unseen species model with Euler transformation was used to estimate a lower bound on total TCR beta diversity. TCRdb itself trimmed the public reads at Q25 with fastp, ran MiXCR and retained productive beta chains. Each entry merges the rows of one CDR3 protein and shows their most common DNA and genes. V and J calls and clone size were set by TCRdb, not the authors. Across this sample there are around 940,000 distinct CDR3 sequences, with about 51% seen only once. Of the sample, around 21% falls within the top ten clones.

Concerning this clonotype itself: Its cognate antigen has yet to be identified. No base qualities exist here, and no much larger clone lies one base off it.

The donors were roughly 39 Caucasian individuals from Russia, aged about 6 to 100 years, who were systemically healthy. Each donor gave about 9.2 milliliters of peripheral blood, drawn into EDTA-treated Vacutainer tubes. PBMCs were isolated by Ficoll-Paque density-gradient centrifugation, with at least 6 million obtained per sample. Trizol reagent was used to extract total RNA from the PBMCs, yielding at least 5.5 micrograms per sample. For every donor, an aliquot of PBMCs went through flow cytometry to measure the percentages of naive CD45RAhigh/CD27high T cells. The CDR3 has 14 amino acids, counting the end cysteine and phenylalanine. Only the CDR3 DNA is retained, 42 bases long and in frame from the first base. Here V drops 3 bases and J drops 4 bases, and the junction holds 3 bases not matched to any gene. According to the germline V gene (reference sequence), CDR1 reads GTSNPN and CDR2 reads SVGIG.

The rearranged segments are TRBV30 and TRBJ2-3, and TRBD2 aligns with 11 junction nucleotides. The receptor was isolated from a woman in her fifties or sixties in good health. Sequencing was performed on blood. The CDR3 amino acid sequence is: CAWRIAGGPDTQYF. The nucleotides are TGTGCCTGGAGGATAGCGGGAGGGCCAGATACGCAGTATTTT.